This T cell receptor (beta chain) comes out of a study of T cell responses to AZD1222 COVID-19 vaccine. Repertoires were generated with immunoSEQ multiplex PCR, while TCRdb's copy carries only in-frame clones and drops some. Among 200,000 to 250,000 clones, 94% were seen once, and the ten largest hold around 1.7%. Study-wide results and limits: White British donors predominated, females outnumbered males, and clonal diversity was possibly underestimated. Dominant CD4 TCR responses targeted spike regions 160-218 and 743-854. Seropositive at baseline were only a handful of AZD1222 recipients.

Concerning this clone: Its antigen is as yet unknown.

This material consisted of peripheral blood, taken 28 days after the second dose of the MenACWY control vaccine. The receptor was derived from an adult who received the MenACWY meningococcal vaccine as a control.

For the CDR3, the DNA is TGTGCCAGCAGCTTAGAGGCGCGACCCACAGATACGCAGTATTTT. This codes for CASSLEARPTDTQYF. The chain combines TRBV11-3 with TRBJ2-3; unclear D gene. V lost 0 bases and J lost 2, with 9 bases in between. This CDR3 has 15 residues. The V gene's germline CDR1 is SGHNT and CDR2 YENEEA.